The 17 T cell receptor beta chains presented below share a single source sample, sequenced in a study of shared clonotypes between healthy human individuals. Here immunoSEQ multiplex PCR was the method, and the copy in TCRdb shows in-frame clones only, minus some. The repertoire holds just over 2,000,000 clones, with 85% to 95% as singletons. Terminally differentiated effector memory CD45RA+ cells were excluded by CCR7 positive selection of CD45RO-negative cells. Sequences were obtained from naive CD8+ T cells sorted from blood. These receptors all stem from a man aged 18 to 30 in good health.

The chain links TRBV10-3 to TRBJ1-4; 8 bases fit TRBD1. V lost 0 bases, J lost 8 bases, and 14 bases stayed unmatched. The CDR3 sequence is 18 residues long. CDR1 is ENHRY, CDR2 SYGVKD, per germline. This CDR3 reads CAISESLSGGPIIEKLFF. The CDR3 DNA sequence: TGTGCCATCAGTGAGTCCCTCTCAGGGGGCCCTATCATCGAAAAACTGTTTTTT.

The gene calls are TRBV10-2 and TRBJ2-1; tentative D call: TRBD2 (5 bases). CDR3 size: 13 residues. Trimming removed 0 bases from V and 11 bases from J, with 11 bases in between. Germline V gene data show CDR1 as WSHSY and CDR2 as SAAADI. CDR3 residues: CASSESLASQQFF. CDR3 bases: TGCGCCAGCAGTGAGTCGCTCGCTAGCCAGCAGTTCTTC.

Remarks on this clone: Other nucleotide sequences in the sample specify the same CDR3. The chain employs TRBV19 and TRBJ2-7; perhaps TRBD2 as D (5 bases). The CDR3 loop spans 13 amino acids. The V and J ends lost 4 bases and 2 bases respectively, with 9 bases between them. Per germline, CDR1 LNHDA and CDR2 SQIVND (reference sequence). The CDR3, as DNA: TGTGCCAGTAGTAGCGGGCTTGCCTACGAGCAGTACTTC. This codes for CASSSGLAYEQYF.

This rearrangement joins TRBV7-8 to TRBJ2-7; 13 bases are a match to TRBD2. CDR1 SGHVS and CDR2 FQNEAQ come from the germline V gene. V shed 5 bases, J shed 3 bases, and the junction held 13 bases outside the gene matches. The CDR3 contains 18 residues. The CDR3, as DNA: TGTGCCAGCAGCCTGGGGACTAGCGGGGTGTCGACCAACTACGAGCAGTACTTC. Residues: CASSLGTSGVSTNYEQYF.

This CDR3 reads CASRGLAGDGTGELFF. The DNA of the CDR3 is TGTGCCAGCAGAGGACTAGCGGGGGATGGCACCGGGGAGCTGTTTTTT. This chain joins TRBV27 and TRBJ2-2, with 13 bases lining up with TRBD2. Trimming took 6 bases from V and 4 from J; bases not matched to a gene: 5. The CDR3 length is 16 residues. The germline V gene has CDR1 MNHEY and CDR2 SMNVEV (reference sequence).

Written as DNA, the CDR3 is TGTGCCTGGGAAACCGGGACAGGGAGCTACGAGCAGTACTTC. This sequence encodes CAWETGTGSYEQYF. The chain has TRBV30 and TRBJ2-7; 9 bases are shared with TRBD1. Trimming at V came to 5 bases and at J to 3 bases, leaving 8 bases not matched to a gene. Germline loops: CDR1 GTSNPN, CDR2 SVGIG (reference sequence). The CDR3 runs 14 residues.

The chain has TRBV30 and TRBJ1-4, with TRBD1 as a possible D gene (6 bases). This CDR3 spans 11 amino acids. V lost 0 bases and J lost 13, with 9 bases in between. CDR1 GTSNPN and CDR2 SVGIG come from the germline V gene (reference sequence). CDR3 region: CAWSVGQLLFF. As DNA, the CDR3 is TGTGCCTGGAGTGTAGGACAGCTACTGTTTTTT. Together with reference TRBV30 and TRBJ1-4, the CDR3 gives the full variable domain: SQTIHQWPATLVQPVGSPLSLECTVEGTSNPNLYWYRQAAGRGLQLLFYSVGIGQISSEVPQNLSASRPQDRQFILSSKKLLLSDSGFYLCAWSVGQLLFFGSGTQLSVL.

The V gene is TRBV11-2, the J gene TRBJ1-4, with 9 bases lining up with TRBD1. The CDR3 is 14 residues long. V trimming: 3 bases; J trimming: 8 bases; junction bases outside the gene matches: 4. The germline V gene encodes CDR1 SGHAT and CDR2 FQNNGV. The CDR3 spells CASSFGTGKEKLFF. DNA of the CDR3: TGTGCCAGCAGCTTCGGGACAGGGAAAGAAAAACTGTTTTTT.

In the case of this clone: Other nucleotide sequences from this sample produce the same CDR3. In DNA, the CDR3 is TGTGCCAGCAGCCTGGGAAGCTACGAGCAGTACTTC. This encodes CASSLGSYEQYF. The genes are TRBV7-9 and TRBJ2-7; D ambiguous. V was cut by 5 bases and J by 3 bases, with 8 bases left in between. The CDR3 length is 12 residues. From germline, CDR1 is SEHNR and CDR2 FQNEAQ (reference sequence).

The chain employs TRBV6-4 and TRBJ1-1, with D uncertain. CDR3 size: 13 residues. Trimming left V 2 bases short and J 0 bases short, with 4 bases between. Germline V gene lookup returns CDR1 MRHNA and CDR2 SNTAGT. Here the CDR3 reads CASSDTLNTEAFF. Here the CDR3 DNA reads TGTGCCAGCAGTGACACCTTGAACACTGAAGCTTTCTTT.

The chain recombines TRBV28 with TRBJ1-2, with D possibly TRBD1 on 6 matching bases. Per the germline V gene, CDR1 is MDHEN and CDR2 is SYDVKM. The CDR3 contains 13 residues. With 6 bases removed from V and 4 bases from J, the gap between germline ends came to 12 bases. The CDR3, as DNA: TGTGCCAGCAGGCTCCAGGGGAGCTATGGCTACACCTTC. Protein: CASRLQGSYGYTF.

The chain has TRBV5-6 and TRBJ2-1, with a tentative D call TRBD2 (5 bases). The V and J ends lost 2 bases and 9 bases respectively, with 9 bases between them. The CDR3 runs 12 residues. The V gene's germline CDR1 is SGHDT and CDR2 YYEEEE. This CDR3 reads CASSFSDREQFF. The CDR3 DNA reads TGTGCCAGCAGCTTTAGCGATCGTGAGCAGTTCTTC.

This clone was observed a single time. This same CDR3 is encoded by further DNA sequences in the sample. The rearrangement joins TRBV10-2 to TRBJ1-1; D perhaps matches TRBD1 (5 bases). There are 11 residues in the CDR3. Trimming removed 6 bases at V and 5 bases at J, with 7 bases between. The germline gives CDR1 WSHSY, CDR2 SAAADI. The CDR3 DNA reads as TGCGCCAGCAGGGCAGGGACTGAAGCTTTCTTT. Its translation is CASRAGTEAFF.

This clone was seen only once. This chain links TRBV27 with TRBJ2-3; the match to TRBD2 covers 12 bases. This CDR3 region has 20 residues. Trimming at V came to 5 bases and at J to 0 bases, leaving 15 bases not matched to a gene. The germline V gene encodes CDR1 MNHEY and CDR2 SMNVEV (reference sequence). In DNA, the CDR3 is TGTGCCAGCAGTCCGATACTAGCGGGGGGTCCTTTCGCTAGCACAGATACGCAGTATTTT. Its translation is CASSPILAGGPFASTDTQYF.

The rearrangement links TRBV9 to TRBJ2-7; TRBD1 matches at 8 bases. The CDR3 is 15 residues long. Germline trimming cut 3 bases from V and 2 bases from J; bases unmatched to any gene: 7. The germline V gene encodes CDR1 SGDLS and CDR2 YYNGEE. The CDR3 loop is CASSGEGQDTYEQYF. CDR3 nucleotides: TGTGCCAGCAGCGGAGAGGGACAGGACACCTACGAGCAGTACTTC.

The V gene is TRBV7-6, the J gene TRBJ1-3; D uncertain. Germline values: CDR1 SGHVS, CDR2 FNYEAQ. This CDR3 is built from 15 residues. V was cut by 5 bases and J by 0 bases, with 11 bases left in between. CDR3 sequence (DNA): TGTGCCAGCAGCCTCGACAAGCCCTCTGGAAACACCATATATTTT. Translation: CASSLDKPSGNTIYF.

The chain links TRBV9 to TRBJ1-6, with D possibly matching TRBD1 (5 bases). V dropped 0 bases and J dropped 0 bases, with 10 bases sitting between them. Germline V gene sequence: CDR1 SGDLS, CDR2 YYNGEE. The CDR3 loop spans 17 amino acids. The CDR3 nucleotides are TGTGCCAGCAGCGTAGCCGACAGATTCTCCTATAATTCACCCCTCCACTTT. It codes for CASSVADRFSYNSPLHF.